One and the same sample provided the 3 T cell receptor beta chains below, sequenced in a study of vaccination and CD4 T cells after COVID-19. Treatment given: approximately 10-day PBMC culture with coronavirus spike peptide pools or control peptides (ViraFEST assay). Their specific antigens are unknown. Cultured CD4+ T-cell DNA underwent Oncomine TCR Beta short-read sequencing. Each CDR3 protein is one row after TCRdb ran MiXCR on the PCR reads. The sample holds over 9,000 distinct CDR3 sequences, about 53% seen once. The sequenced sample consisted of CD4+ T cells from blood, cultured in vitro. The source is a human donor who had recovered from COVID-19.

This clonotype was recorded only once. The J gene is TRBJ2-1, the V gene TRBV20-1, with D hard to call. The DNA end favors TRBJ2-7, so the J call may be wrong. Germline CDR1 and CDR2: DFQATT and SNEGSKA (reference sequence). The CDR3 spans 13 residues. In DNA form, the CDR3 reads TGCAGTGCGCCGACTGGTGGCCCCTACGAGCAGTACTTC. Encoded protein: CSAPTGGPYEQYF.

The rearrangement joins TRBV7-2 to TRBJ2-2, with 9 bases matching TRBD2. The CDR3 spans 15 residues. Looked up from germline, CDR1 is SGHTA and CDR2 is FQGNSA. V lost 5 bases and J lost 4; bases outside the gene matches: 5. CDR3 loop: CASSMSGRITGELFF. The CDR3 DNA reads TGTGCCAGCAGCATGAGCGGGAGGATCACCGGGGAGCTGTTTTTT.

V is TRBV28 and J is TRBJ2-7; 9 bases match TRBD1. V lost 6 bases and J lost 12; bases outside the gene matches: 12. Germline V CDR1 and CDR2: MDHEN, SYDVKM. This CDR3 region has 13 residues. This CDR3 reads CASSQQGAGVPYF. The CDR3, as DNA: TGTGCCAGCAGCCAACAGGGGGCGGGAGTACCGTACTTC. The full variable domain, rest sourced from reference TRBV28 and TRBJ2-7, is DVKVTQSSRYLVKRTGEKVFLECVQDMDHENMFWYRQDPGLGLRLIYFSYDVKMKEKGDIPEGYSVSREKKERFSLILESASTNQTSMYLCASSQQGAGVPYFGPGTRLTVT.